The rows below give T cell receptor beta chains drawn from one sample of a study of T cells in Graves' hyperthyroidism and ophthalmopathy. Each CDR3 protein gets one entry after TCRdb re-called the multiplex PCR reads with MiXCR. The sample yields almost 500,000 distinct CDR3 sequences, under 25% seen once. Input material: blood. The origin of the receptors is a woman between 70 and 85 years old with Graves' ophthalmopathy. CDR3s include the opening cysteine and the closing phenylalanine or tryptophan.

13	TRBV6-2/TRBV6-3	TRBJ1-5	CASSYSRGQPQHF
15	TRBV5-1	TRBJ2-7	CASSLLLAGDDEQYF
13	TRBV24-1	TRBJ2-1	CATSAPIGHEQFF
17	TRBV6-1	TRBJ1-3	CASSEAALRSSGNTIYF
18	TRBV10-3	TRBJ2-3	CAISERKGSGYSTDTQYF
11	TRBV3-1	TRBJ2-7	CASSQAYEQYF
16	TRBV5-6	TRBJ2-1	CASSHGTSSSYNEQFF
13	TRBV5-1	TRBJ1-5	CASSLTPDQPQHF
17	TRBV7-7	TRBJ2-1	CASSAHEAGGPHNEQFF
13	TRBV9	TRBJ2-1	CASSVGGPGEQFF
11	TRBV2	TRBJ2-3	CASSVTDTQYF
18	TRBV7-9	TRBJ2-1	CASSLAFDSGSPYNEQFF
14	TRBV12-3/TRBV12-4	TRBJ2-2	CASSLFIDAGELFF
17	TRBV7-3	TRBJ2-3	CASSLGQGVSSTDTQYF
13	TRBV29-1	TRBJ1-1	CSANSRQGQRAFF
13	TRBV2	TRBJ2-7	CASGGTVTYEQYF
17	TRBV24-1	TRBJ2-1	CATSAPPGTGVDNEQFF
15	TRBV4-1	TRBJ2-7	CASSRTGTGLNEQYF
17	TRBV28	TRBJ1-1	CASSLYFSLGGFTEAFF
11	TRBV20-1	TRBJ1-1	CSARWGPEAFF
12	TRBV6-2/TRBV6-3	TRBJ1-1	CASSPRREEAFF
14	TRBV20-1	TRBJ2-7	CSARNSGRAYEQYF